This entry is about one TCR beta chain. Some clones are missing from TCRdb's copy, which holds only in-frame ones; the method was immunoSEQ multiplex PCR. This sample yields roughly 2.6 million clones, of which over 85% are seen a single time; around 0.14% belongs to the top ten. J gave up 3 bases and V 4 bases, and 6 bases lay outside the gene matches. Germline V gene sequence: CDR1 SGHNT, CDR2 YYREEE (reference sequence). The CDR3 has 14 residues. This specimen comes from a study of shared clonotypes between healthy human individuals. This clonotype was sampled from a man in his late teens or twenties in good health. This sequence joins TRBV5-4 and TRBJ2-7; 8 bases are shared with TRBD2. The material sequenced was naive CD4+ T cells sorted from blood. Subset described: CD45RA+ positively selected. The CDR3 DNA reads TGTGCCAGCAGCCTGGGACTAGAAAACTACGAGCAGTACTTC. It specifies CASSLGLENYEQYF.